Given below is one T cell receptor (beta chain) in context. As yet, its antigen is unknown. A much bigger clone sits one base away, suggesting this may be a read error. CDR1 and CDR2 from the germline V gene are SQVTM and ANQGSEA. V was shortened by 0 bases and J by 5 bases, with 7 bases between the two germline ends. CDR3 size: 12 residues. This entry is derived from a study of tumor and adjacent non-tumor tissue in lung cancer. Points from the study as a whole: Normal lung showed higher cumulative top 100 clone frequency than tumor.

Three rounds of nested PCR, following a modified ARM-PCR protocol, produced the TCRbeta library. TCRdb called the multiplex PCR reads again in MiXCR, with one record for every CDR3 protein. The data show 90,000 to 110,000 distinct CDR3 sequences, roughly 80% seen once. The template was RNA from unsorted bulk tissue. This sequence originates from a woman in her fifties or sixties with non-small cell lung cancer. The sample comprised lung tumor tissue. The rearrangement joins TRBV29-1 to TRBJ2-5; tentatively, D is TRBD2 (5 bases). This CDR3 reads CSVEESGETQYF. In DNA form, the CDR3 reads TGCAGCGTTGAAGAATCGGGGGAGACCCAGTACTTC.